These T cell receptor beta chains were read from a single sample in a study of T cell responses to AZD1222 COVID-19 vaccine. Repertoires were generated with immunoSEQ multiplex PCR, while TCRdb's copy carries only in-frame clones and drops some. The sample lists 90,000 or so clones, 89% seen once, with 2% to 3% in the top ten. Sequenced material: peripheral blood, taken on day 0 of AZD1222 vaccination. These receptors were taken from an adult in good health. The CDR3 runs from the conserved cysteine through the conserved F or W. A D gene is named only where the DNA matches it firmly. A row's size may be missing; if present it is once, few, many or a size class.

abundance	d_gene	v_gene	j_gene	CDR3nt	CDR3aa
once	TRBD2	TRBV7-3	TRBJ2-2	TGTGCCAGCAGACCAGGGACTAGCGGGACGAACACCGGGGAGCTGTTTTTT	CASRPGTSGTNTGELFF
.	.	TRBV18	TRBJ2-1	TGTGCCAGCTCACCACCAGACAATGAGCAGTTCTTC	CASSPPDNEQFF
.	.	TRBV11-2	TRBJ1-2	TGTGCCAGCAACAATCTAACCTCGGGCTATGGCTACACCTTC	CASNNLTSGYGYTF
.	.	TRBV18	TRBJ2-7	TGTGCCAGCTCACCACAGAGGGACGAGCAGTACTTC	CASSPQRDEQYF
.	.	TRBV4-3	TRBJ2-7	TGCGCCAGCAGCCAAGATATTACAGGGTCTTTGGGGGAGCAGTACTTC	CASSQDITGSLGEQYF
.	.	TRBV25-1	TRBJ1-2	TGTGCCAGCAGTGAATTGGGGGGCCTGAACTATGGCTACACCTTC	CASSELGGLNYGYTF
.	.	TRBV23-1	TRBJ1-5	TGCGCCAGCAGTCAAGAAGGCAGCCCTGGGGATATAATTTGCAATCAGCCCCAGCATTTT	CASSQEGSPGDIICNQPQHF
.	.	TRBV9	TRBJ1-1	TGTGCCAGCAGCGTAGAAGAGGGGGGAACTGAAGCTTTCTTT	CASSVEEGGTEAFF
.	TRBD2	TRBV6-2/TRBV6-3	TRBJ2-1	TGTGCCAGCAGCCCTGGGGGGGGGAACTCCTACAATGAGCAGTTCTTC	CASSPGGGNSYNEQFF
.	TRBD1	TRBV28	TRBJ2-7	TGTGCCAGCAGTACGCTGACAGGGGGCATCGACGAGCAGTACTTC	CASSTLTGGIDEQYF
.	TRBD1	TRBV30	TRBJ1-2	TGTGCCTGGAGTGTACTCGGACAGGGATCAAGTGGCTACACCTTC	CAWSVLGQGSSGYTF
.	.	TRBV19	TRBJ2-7	TGTGCCAGTAGTATCGGTGGTTACGAGCAGTACTTC	CASSIGGYEQYF
.	TRBD2	TRBV3-1/TRBV3-2	TRBJ2-7	TGTGCCAGCAGCCACGGAGGAGCGGGGGCCCGCCCCTACGAGCAGTACTTC	CASSHGGAGARPYEQYF
.	TRBD1	TRBV12-3/TRBV12-4	TRBJ1-2	TGTGCCAGCAGTTCACCGGGACAGCTGGGCTACACCTTC	CASSSPGQLGYTF
.	.	TRBV2	TRBJ1-3	TGTGCCAGCAGTGTGGACCGAGGAAACACCATATATTTT	CASSVDRGNTIYF
.	.	TRBV28	TRBJ1-6	TGTGCCAGCAGATCTCTCGCCGGGGCCTATAATTCACCCCTCCACTTT	CASRSLAGAYNSPLHF
once	.	TRBV2	TRBJ1-6	TGTGCCAGCATCACAGAGGGGTCGTCACCCCTCCACTTT	CASITEGSSPLHF
.	.	TRBV4-2	TRBJ1-5	TGTGCCAGCAGCCCTTCGCTGAATAGCAATCAGCCCCAGCATTTT	CASSPSLNSNQPQHF
.	TRBD1	TRBV19	TRBJ1-5	TGTGCCAGTAGTATGCCCCGGGACAGAAGCAATCAGCCCCAGCATTTT	CASSMPRDRSNQPQHF
once	TRBD1	TRBV12-5	TRBJ1-1	TGTGCTAGTGGGGATCGAGGGGGCCGGACTGAAGCTTTCTTT	CASGDRGGRTEAFF